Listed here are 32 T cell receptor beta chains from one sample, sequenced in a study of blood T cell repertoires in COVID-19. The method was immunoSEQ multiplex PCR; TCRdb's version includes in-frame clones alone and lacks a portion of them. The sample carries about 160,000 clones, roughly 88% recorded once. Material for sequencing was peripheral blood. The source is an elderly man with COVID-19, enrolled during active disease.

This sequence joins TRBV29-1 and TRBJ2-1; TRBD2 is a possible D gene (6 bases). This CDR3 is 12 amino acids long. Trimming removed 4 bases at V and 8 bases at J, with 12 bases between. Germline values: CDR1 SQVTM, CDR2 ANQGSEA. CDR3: CSVVSTGDEQFF. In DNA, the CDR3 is TGCAGCGTTGTGTCGACGGGGGATGAGCAGTTCTTC.

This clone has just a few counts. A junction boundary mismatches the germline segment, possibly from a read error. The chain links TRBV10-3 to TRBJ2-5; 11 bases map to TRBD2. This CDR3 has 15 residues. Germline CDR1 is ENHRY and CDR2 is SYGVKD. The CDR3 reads CAISDTSGGEEPQYF. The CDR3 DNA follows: TGTGCCATCAGTGATACTAGCGGGGGTGAAGAGCCCCAGTACTTC.

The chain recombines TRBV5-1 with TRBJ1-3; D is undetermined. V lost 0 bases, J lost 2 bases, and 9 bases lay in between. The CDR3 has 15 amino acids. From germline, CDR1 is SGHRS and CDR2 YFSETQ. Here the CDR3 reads CASSLVAGTGNTIYF. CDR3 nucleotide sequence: TGCGCCAGCAGCTTGGTAGCCGGGACTGGAAACACCATATATTTT.

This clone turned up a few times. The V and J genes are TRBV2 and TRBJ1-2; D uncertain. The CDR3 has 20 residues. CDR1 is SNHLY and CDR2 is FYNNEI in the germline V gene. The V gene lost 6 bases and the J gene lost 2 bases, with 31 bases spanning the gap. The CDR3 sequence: CASSGVGKQFSPPGNYGYTF. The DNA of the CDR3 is TGTGCCAGCAGCGGAGTGGGGAAGCAGTTCTCCCCCCCGGGAAACTATGGCTACACCTTC.

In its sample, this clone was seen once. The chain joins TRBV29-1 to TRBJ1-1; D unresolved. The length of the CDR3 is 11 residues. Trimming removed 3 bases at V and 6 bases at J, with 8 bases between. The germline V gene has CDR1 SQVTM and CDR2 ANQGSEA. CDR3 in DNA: TGCAGCGTTGATGCTATCTCTGAAGCTTTCTTT. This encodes CSVDAISEAFF.

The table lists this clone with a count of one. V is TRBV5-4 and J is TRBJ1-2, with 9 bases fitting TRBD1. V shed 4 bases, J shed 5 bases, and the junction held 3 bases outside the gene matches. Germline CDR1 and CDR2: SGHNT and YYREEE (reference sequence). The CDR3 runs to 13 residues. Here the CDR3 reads CASSGTGPYGYTF. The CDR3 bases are TGTGCCAGCAGCGGGACAGGGCCGTATGGCTACACCTTC.

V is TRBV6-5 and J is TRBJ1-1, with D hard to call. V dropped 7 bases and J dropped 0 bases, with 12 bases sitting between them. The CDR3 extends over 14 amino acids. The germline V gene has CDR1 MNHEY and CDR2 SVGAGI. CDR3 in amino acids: CASTRSTLNTEAFF. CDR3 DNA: TGTGCCAGCACCCGAAGCACCCTGAACACTGAAGCTTTCTTT.

CDR3 sequence (DNA): TGTGCCAGTAGTCGTGGACAGCAGTATAATTCACCCCTCCACTTT. It codes for CASSRGQQYNSPLHF. J is TRBJ1-6 and V is TRBV19; a possible D gene is TRBD1 (6 bases). Trimming cost V 5 bases and J 4 bases, with 12 bases left between them. CDR3 length: 15 residues. CDR1 and CDR2 (germline): LNHDA, SQIVND (reference sequence). Full variable domain (rest looked up from reference TRBV19 and TRBJ1-6): DGGITQSPKYLFRKEGQNVTLSCEQNLNHDAMYWYRQDPGQGLRLIYYSQIVNDFQKGDIAEGYSVSREKKESFPLTVTSAQKNPTAFYLCASSRGQQYNSPLHFGNGTRLTVT.

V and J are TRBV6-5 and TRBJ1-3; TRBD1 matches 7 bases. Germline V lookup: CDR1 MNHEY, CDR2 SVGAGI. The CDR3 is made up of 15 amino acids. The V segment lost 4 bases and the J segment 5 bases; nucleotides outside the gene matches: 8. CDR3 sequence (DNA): TGTGCCAGCAGTTCCGACAGGGAGCCGAGAAACACCATATATTTT. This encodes CASSSDREPRNTIYF.

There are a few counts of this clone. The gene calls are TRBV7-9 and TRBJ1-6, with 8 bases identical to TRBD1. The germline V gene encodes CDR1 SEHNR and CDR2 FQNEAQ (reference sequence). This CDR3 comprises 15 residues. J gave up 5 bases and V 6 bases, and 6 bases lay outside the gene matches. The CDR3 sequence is CASRLVDRDNSPLHF. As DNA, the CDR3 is TGTGCCAGCAGGCTGGTGGACAGGGATAATTCACCCCTCCACTTT.

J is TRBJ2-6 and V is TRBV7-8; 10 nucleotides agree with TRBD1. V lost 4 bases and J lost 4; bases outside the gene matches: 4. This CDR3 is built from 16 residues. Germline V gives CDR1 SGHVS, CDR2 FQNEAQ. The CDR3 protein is CASSSGTGVGANVLTF. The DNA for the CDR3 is TGTGCCAGCAGCTCCGGGACAGGGGTCGGGGCCAACGTCCTGACTTTC.

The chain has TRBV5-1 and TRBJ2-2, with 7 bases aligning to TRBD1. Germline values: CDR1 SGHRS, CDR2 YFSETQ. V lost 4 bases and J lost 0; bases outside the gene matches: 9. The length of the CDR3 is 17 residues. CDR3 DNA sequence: TGCGCCAGCAGCGTTCGGGACAGCCGCACGAACACCGGGGAGCTGTTTTTT. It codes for CASSVRDSRTNTGELFF. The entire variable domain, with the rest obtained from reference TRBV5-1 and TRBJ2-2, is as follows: KAGVTQTPRYLIKTRGQQVTLSCSPISGHRSVSWYQQTPGQGLQFLFEYFSETQRNKGNFPGRFSGRQFSNSRSEMNVSTLELGDSALYLCASSVRDSRTNTGELFFGEGSRLTVL.

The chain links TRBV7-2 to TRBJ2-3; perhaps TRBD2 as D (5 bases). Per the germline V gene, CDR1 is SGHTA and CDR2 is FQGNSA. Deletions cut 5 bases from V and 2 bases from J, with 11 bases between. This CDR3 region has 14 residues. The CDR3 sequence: CASSPLGITDTQYF. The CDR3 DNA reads TGTGCCAGCAGCCCACTAGGAATCACAGATACGCAGTATTTT.

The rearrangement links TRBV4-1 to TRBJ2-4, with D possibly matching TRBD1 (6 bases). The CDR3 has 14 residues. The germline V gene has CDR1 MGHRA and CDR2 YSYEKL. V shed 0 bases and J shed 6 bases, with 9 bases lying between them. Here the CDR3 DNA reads TGCGCCAGCAGCCAAGAGGGGGCCGGAAACATTCAGTACTTC. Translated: CASSQEGAGNIQYF.

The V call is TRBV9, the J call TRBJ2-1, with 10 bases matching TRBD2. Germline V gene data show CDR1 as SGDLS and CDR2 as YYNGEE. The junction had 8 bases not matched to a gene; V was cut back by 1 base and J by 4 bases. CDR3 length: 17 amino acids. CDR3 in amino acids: CASSVSRTSGRYNEQFF. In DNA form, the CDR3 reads TGTGCCAGCAGCGTATCAAGGACTAGCGGACGATACAATGAGCAGTTCTTC.

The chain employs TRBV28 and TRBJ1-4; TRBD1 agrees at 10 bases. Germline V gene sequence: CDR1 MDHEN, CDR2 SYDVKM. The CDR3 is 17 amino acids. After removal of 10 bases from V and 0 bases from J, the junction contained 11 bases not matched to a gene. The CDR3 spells CATLPGTGVATNEKLFF. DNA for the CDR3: TGTGCCACCCTTCCCGGGACAGGGGTTGCAACTAATGAAAAACTGTTTTTT.

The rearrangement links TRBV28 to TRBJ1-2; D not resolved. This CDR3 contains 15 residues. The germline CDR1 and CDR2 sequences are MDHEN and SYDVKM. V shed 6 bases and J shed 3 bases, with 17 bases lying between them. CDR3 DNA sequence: TGTGCCAGCAGGTCTCACATCCCAGCGGACTATGGCTACACCTTC. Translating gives CASRSHIPADYGYTF.

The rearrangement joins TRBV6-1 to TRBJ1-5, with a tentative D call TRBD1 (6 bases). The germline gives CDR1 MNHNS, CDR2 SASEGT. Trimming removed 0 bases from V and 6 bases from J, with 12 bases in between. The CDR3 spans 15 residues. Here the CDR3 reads CASSEARGAPQPQHF. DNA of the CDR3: TGTGCCAGCAGTGAAGCGCGGGGGGCGCCTCAGCCCCAGCATTTT.

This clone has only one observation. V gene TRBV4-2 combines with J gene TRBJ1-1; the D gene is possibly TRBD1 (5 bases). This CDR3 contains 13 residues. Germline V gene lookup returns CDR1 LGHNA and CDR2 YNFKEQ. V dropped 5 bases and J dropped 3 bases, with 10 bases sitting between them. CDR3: CASSSQGDTEAFF. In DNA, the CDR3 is TGTGCCAGCAGCTCCCAAGGGGACACTGAAGCTTTCTTT.

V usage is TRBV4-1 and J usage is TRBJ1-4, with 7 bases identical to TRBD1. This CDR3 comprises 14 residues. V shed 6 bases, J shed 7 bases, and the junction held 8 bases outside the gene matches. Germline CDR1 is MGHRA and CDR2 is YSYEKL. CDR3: CASRQPGGGEKLFF. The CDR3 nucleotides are TGCGCCAGCAGGCAACCAGGGGGAGGTGAAAAACTGTTTTTT.

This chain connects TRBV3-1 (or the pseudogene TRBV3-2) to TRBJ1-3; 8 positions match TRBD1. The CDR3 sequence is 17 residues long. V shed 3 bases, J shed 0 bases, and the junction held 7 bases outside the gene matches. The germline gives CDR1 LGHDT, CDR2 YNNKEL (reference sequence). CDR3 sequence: CASSHAGGYNSGNTIYF. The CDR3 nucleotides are TGTGCCAGCAGCCATGCAGGGGGCTATAACTCTGGAAACACCATATATTTT.

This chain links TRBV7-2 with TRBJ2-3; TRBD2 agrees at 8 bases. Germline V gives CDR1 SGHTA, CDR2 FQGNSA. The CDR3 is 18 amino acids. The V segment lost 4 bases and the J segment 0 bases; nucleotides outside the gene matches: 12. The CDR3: CASSSLRGGIPSTDTQYF. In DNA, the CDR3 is TGTGCCAGCAGCTCCCTCCGGGGGGGAATACCCAGCACAGATACGCAGTATTTT. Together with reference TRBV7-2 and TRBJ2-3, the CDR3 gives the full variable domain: GAGVSQSPSNKVTEKGKDVELRCDPISGHTALYWYRQSLGQGLEFLIYFQGNSAPDKSGLPSDRFSAERTGGSVSTLTIQRTQQEDSAVYLCASSSLRGGIPSTDTQYFGPGTRLTVL.

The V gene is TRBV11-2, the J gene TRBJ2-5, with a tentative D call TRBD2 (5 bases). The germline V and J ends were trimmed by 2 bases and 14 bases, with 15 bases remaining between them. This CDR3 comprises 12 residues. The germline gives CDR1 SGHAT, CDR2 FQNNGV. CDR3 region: CASSLNGNPLYF. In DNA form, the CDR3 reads TGTGCCAGCAGCTTAAACGGGAACCCGCTTTACTTC.

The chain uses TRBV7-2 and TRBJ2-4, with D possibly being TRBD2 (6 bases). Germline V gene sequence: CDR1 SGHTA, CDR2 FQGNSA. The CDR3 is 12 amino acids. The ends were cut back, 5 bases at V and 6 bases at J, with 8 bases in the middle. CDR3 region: CASSTGLNIQYF. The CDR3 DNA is TGTGCCAGCAGCACGGGACTAAACATTCAGTACTTC.

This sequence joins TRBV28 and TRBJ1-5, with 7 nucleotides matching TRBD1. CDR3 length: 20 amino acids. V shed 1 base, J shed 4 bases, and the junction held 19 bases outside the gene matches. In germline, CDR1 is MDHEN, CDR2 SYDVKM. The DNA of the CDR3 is TGTGCCAGCAGTTTATCCCCTCTGGACCAGGGGGTTCTATTTAATCAGCCCCAGCATTTT. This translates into CASSLSPLDQGVLFNQPQHF.

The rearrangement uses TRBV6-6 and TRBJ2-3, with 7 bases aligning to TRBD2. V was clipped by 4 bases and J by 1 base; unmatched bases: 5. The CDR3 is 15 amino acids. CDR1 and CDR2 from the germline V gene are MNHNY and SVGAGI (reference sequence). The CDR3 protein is CASSSSGDGTDTQYF. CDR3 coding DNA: TGTGCCAGCAGTTCAAGCGGGGACGGCACAGATACGCAGTATTTT.

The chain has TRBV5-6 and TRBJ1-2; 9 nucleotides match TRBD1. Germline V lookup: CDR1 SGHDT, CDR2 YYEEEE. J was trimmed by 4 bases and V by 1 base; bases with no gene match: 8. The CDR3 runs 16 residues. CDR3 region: CASSLRQGVDVYGYTF. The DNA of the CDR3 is TGTGCCAGCAGCTTGCGACAGGGGGTGGATGTCTATGGCTACACCTTC. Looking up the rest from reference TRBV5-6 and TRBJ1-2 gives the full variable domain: DAGVTQSPTHLIKTRGQQVTLRCSPKSGHDTVSWYQQALGQGPQFIFQYYEEEERQRGNFPDRFSGHQFPNYSSELNVNALLLGDSALYLCASSLRQGVDVYGYTFGSGTRLTVV.

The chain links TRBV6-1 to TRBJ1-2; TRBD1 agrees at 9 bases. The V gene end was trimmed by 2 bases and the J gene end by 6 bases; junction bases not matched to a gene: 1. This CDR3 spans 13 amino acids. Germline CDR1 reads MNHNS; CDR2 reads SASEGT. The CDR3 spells CASSERDRDGYTF. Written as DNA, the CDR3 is TGTGCCAGCAGTGAACGGGACAGGGATGGCTACACCTTC.

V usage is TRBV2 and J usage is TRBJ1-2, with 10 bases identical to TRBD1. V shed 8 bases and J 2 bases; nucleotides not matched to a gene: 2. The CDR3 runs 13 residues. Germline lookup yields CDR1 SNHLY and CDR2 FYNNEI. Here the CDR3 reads CASRTGGNYGYTF. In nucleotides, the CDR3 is TGTGCCAGCCGGACAGGGGGGAACTATGGCTACACCTTC.

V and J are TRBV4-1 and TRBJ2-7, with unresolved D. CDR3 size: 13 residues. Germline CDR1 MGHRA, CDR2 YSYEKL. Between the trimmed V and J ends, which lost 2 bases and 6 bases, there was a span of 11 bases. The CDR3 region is CASSQQLDSEQYF. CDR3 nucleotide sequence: TGCGCCAGCAGCCAACAACTCGATTCCGAGCAGTACTTC.

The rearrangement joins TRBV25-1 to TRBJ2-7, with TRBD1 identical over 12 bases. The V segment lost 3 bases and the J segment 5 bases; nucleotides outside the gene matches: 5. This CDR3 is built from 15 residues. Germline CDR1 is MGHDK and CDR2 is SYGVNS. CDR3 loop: CASSDRGQGANEQYF. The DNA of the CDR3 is TGTGCCAGCAGTGACCGGGGACAGGGGGCGAACGAGCAGTACTTC.

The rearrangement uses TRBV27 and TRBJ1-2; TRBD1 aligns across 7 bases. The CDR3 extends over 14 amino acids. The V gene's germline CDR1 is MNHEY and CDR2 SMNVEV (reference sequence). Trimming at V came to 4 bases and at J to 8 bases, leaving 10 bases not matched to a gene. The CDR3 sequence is CASSSRDSLRGYTF. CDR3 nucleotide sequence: TGTGCCAGCAGTTCAAGGGACAGCCTGAGAGGCTACACCTTC.